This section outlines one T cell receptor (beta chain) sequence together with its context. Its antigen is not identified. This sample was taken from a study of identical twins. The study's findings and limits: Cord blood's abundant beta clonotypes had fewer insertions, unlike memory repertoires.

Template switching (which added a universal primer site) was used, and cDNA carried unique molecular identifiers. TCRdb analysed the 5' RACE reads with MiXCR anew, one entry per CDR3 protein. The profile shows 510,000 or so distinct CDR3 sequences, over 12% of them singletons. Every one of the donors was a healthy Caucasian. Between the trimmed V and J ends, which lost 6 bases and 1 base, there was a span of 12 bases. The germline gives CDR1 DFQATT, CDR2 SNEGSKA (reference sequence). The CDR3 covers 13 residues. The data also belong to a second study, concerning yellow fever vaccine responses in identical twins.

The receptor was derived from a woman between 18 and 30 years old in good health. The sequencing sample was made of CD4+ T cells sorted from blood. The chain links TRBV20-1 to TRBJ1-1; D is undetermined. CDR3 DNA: TGCAGTGCCCCTTGGTATTCGAACACTGAAGCTTTCTTT. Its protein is CSAPWYSNTEAFF.